Presented here are 22 T cell receptor beta chains from one specimen sequenced in a study of blood T cell repertoires in COVID-19. Assay used: immunoSEQ multiplex PCR; TCRdb lists only in-frame clones, some missing. Of 130,000 or so clones listed, 80% to 90% were seen once; the top ten hold 9% to 14%. The source material was peripheral blood. The source is a human donor in a cohort sampled during active COVID-19.

The chain uses TRBV5-1 and TRBJ1-2; the D gene is possibly TRBD1 (6 bases). The CDR3 is 15 residues long. CDR1 SGHRS and CDR2 YFSETQ come from the germline V gene. Trimming shortened V by 1 base and J by 5 bases, and 15 bases separated the two germline ends. CDR3 loop: CASSLIDRSMYGYTF. The CDR3 coding sequence is TGCGCCAGCAGCTTGATCGACAGGTCGATGTATGGCTACACCTTC.

This clone was counted ten times or more. This chain links TRBV10-1 with TRBJ1-1; TRBD1 is a possible D gene (5 bases). Per germline, CDR1 WNHNN and CDR2 SYGVQD (reference sequence). V lost 5 bases and J lost 1, with 8 bases in between. This CDR3 contains 13 residues. The CDR3 nucleotides read TGCGCCAGCAGTATGGACACGAACACTGAAGCTTTCTTT. It specifies CASSMDTNTEAFF.

This chain links TRBV6-2 or TRBV6-3 with TRBJ2-3; D gene ambiguous. Trimming left V 5 bases short and J 3 bases short, with 9 bases between. CDR3 length: 13 amino acids. Per germline, CDR1 MNHEY and CDR2 SVGEGT. The CDR3 DNA follows: TGTGCCAGCAGTCAGGATTGGACAGATACGCAGTATTTT. Its translation: CASSQDWTDTQYF.

The CDR3 is CASSQDRAGGLADQETQYF. The CDR3, as DNA: TGCGCCAGCAGCCAAGATAGGGCCGGTGGACTAGCGGACCAAGAGACCCAGTACTTC. The chain recombines TRBV4-1 with TRBJ2-5; TRBD2 matches at 10 bases. J lost 0 bases, V lost 0 bases, and 10 bases had no gene match. There are 19 residues in the CDR3. Germline-derived CDR1 and CDR2 are MGHRA and YSYEKL.

This chain joins TRBV19 and TRBJ2-1; 11 bases are a match to TRBD2. The CDR3 runs 14 residues. V lost 10 bases and J lost 12; bases outside the gene matches: 14. From germline, CDR1 is LNHDA and CDR2 SQIVND (reference sequence). This chain's CDR3 is CATRGTSGSGGQFF. The CDR3 DNA reads TGTGCCACCCGAGGGACTAGCGGATCCGGAGGGCAGTTCTTC.

This clone turned up a few times. The rearrangement uses TRBV11-2 and TRBJ2-3; 9 bases fit TRBD1. The CDR3 loop spans 15 amino acids. V gave up 4 bases and J gave up 6 bases; unmatched junction bases: 8. The V gene's germline CDR1 is SGHAT and CDR2 FQNNGV. CDR3 nucleotides: TGTGCCAGCAGCTCCTCCGGGACAGGGCAGGATACGCAGTATTTT. This codes for CASSSSGTGQDTQYF.

This chain uses TRBV7-9 with TRBJ1-1; no reliable D call. The CDR3 spans 15 residues. V shed 5 bases and J shed 0 bases, with 13 bases lying between them. The germline V gene encodes CDR1 SEHNR and CDR2 FQNEAQ (reference sequence). The CDR3 sequence: CASSRLQYMNTEAFF. The DNA for the CDR3 is TGTGCCAGCAGCCGTCTACAGTACATGAACACTGAAGCTTTCTTT.

The chain recombines TRBV3-1 (or the pseudogene TRBV3-2) with TRBJ2-7; TRBD2 might be the D (6 bases). Germline V gene data show CDR1 as LGHDT and CDR2 as YNNKEL (reference sequence). This CDR3 has 16 amino acids. Trimming stripped 3 bases from V and 3 bases from J, with 18 bases between. This chain's CDR3 is CASSHHGGWSRYEQYF. The CDR3 coding sequence is TGTGCCAGCAGCCACCACGGGGGTTGGAGCCGCTACGAGCAGTACTTC.

The chain carries TRBV12-5 and TRBJ2-1; TRBD1 matches at 7 bases. Germline CDR1 is LGHNT and CDR2 is FRNRAP. The CDR3 is made up of 15 amino acids. V dropped 7 bases and J dropped 8; count of bases not matched to a gene: 14. CDR3 nucleotides: TGTGCTAGTGAGACCGGGACAGCACTTGTCGATGAGCAGTTCTTC. It encodes CASETGTALVDEQFF.

This chain joins TRBV7-2 and TRBJ2-3, with D maybe TRBD1 (6 bases). Trimming stripped 3 bases from V and 4 bases from J, with 8 bases between. Germline CDR1 is SGHTA and CDR2 is FQGNSA. CDR3 length: 13 amino acids. The CDR3 is CASSFSGADTQYF. The CDR3 region has the DNA TGTGCCAGCAGCTTCTCAGGGGCAGATACGCAGTATTTT.

The chain couples TRBV29-1 to TRBJ1-1; D remains unclear. The CDR3 consists of 12 residues. Germline V gives CDR1 SQVTM, CDR2 ANQGSEA. Trimming removed 3 bases from V and 4 bases from J, with 9 bases in between. This chain's CDR3 is CSVDVQFTEAFF. CDR3 DNA: TGCAGCGTTGATGTGCAGTTCACTGAAGCTTTCTTT. Combining the CDR3 with reference TRBV29-1 and TRBJ1-1 gives the whole variable domain SAVISQKPSRDICQRGTSLTIQCQVDSQVTMMFWYRQQPGQSLTLIATANQGSEATYESGFVIDKFPISRPNLTFSTLTVSNMSPEDSSIYLCSVDVQFTEAFFGQGTRLTVV.

J is TRBJ2-3 and V is TRBV6-2 or TRBV6-3, with TRBD1 matching over 8 bases. The CDR3 runs to 17 residues. The ends lost 2 bases at V and 1 base at J; junction bases unmatched: 8. Germline CDR1 is MNHEY and CDR2 is SVGEGT. CDR3 sequence reads: CASSYGEGGQGTDTQYF. As DNA, the CDR3 is TGTGCCAGCAGTTACGGTGAGGGGGGACAGGGCACAGATACGCAGTATTTT.

The V and J genes are TRBV6-1 and TRBJ2-7, with D maybe TRBD1 (5 bases). The CDR3 has 16 amino acids. The germline V gene encodes CDR1 MNHNS and CDR2 SASEGT. V was cut by 3 bases and J by 1 base, with 16 bases left in between. The CDR3 nucleotides are TGTGCCAGCAGTGACCCGACAGAAACTATTTCCTACGAGCAGTACTTC. Protein product: CASSDPTETISYEQYF.

The chain carries TRBV19 and TRBJ2-1, with 12 positions matching TRBD1. Germline lookup yields CDR1 LNHDA and CDR2 SQIVND (reference sequence). J gave up 8 bases and V 6 bases, and 8 bases lay outside the gene matches. This CDR3 comprises 15 residues. In DNA form, the CDR3 reads TGTGCCAGTAGCCGCCGGGACAGGGGGCGCGATGAGCAGTTCTTC. The encoded protein is CASSRRDRGRDEQFF.

The chain recombines TRBV7-6 with TRBJ2-1; 9 positions match TRBD1. The germline V gene encodes CDR1 SGHVS and CDR2 FNYEAQ. V shed 5 bases, J shed 3 bases, and the junction held 5 bases outside the gene matches. This CDR3 has 15 residues. The CDR3 loop reads CASSAGQGNYNEQFF. The CDR3 nucleotides are TGTGCCAGCAGCGCGGGACAGGGTAACTACAATGAGCAGTTCTTC.

This chain links TRBV7-9 with TRBJ1-6; TRBD1 is a possible D gene (5 bases). This CDR3 has 14 residues. Trimming removed 1 base from V and 8 bases from J, with 9 bases in between. The germline V gene encodes CDR1 SEHNR and CDR2 FQNEAQ (reference sequence). The CDR3 region has the DNA TGTGCCAGCAGCTTAGGTGACAGTCATTCACCCCTCCACTTT. This translates into CASSLGDSHSPLHF.

The chain couples TRBV3-1 (or the pseudogene TRBV3-2) to TRBJ2-7; D may be TRBD2 (5 bases). The CDR3 extends over 12 amino acids. Trimming took 4 bases from V and 7 from J, leaving 11 bases between them. Per germline, CDR1 LGHDT and CDR2 YNNKEL (reference sequence). DNA for the CDR3: TGTGCCAGCAGCCCACGACTACCGGAGCAGTACTTC. Protein sequence: CASSPRLPEQYF.

The chain couples TRBV7-2 to TRBJ1-2; D uncertain. The CDR3 loop spans 13 amino acids. The V gene's germline CDR1 is SGHTA and CDR2 FQGNSA. V was cut by 4 bases and J by 1 base, with 7 bases left in between. The CDR3 DNA is TGTGCCAGCAGCTCCACGGTTAACTATGGCTACACCTTC. The encoded protein is CASSSTVNYGYTF.

This rearrangement joins TRBV2 to TRBJ2-2; the D gene is possibly TRBD2 (7 bases). There are 15 residues in the CDR3. Germline assignment: CDR1 SNHLY and CDR2 FYNNEI. Between the trimmed V and J ends, which lost 6 bases and 5 bases, there was a span of 16 bases. In nucleotides, the CDR3 is TGTGCCAGCAGCCCCCCGGGGGGCTATACCGGGGAGCTGTTTTTT. It specifies CASSPPGGYTGELFF.

In this sample, this clone turned up a few times. The chain recombines TRBV29-1 with TRBJ2-3; tentative D call: TRBD1 (5 bases). Trimming pared 7 bases from V and 2 bases from J, leaving 16 bases between. The CDR3 length is 14 residues. Germline CDR1 is SQVTM and CDR2 is ANQGSEA. The CDR3 spells CSAEAATVTDTQYF. CDR3 DNA sequence: TGCAGCGCCGAGGCAGCGACAGTCACAGATACGCAGTATTTT.

The chain carries TRBV5-4 and TRBJ1-2; TRBD1 matches 8 bases. Trimming took 4 bases from V and 4 from J; bases not matched to a gene: 6. From germline, CDR1 is SGHNT and CDR2 YYREEE (reference sequence). CDR3 size: 14 residues. The CDR3 nucleotides read TGTGCCAGCAGCAGGGGACAGGTCGGCTATGGCTACACCTTC. Amino acids: CASSRGQVGYGYTF.

This rearrangement joins TRBV6-1 to TRBJ1-5; 8 nucleotides agree with TRBD1. J was trimmed by 6 bases and V by 3 bases; bases with no gene match: 4. Per germline, CDR1 MNHNS and CDR2 SASEGT. This CDR3 comprises 14 residues. CDR3 sequence: CASSEVTGGQPQHF. In DNA, the CDR3 is TGTGCCAGCAGTGAGGTCACAGGGGGTCAGCCCCAGCATTTT.